This T cell receptor (beta chain) originates from a study of blood T cell repertoires in COVID-19. Study-wide background: Samples of COVID-19 (acute and convalescent) were obtained from the United States, Italy and Spain. Sample material is recorded as cDNA or gDNA derived from T cells, B-cell-depleted T cells, or PBMCs.

Authors' methods: Amplification of reference gene primers was used by the study to estimate nucleated cell counts. Using immunoSEQ multiplex PCR, the repertoire was profiled, and TCRdb retains in-frame clones only, with some absent. Clone size and V and J calls were adopted from that table, with D and trimming inferred from the DNA. The data contain about 150,000 clones, more than 80% of them singletons. Germline CDR1 is ENHRY and CDR2 is SYGVKD. Losses at the gene ends were 6 bases for V and 8 bases for J; bases not matched to a gene: 4. The CDR3 consists of 13 residues. The specimen was peripheral blood. This receptor was identified in a man aged 65 to 79 with acute or convalescent COVID-19. The chain has TRBV10-3 and TRBJ2-2; 9 bases align to TRBD1. The CDR3 DNA is TGTGCCATCAGACAGGGGGCAGGAGGGGAGCTGTTTTTT. It codes for CAIRQGAGGELFF.